These T cell receptor beta chains were read from a single sample in a study of blood T cells in healthy people across ages. One entry per CDR3 protein results from TCRdb running MiXCR on the 5' RACE reads. The sample lists 750,000 to 950,000 distinct CDR3 sequences; 25% to 35% were seen once. The same data also went into a second study, on T cells of mothers and their children.

Sequencing used blood. The receptors originated from a woman aged 40 to 50 in good health. Both conserved end residues are part of each CDR3. Fields, in order: J gene, V gene, clone size, D gene, CDR3 DNA, CDR3 protein. D genes are given only for firm matches. Clone size is not always given. Where it is, it says once, few, many or a class for expanded clones.

>TRBJ1-2|TRBV28|.|.
TGTGCCAGCAGTCTCCAGGGCGCCAATGGCTACACCTTC
CASSLQGANGYTF
>TRBJ1-3|TRBV5-1|.|.
TGCGCCAGCAGACCGTCCGGGAGTAACTCTGGAAACACCATATATTTT
CASRPSGSNSGNTIYF
>TRBJ2-5|TRBV7-6|few|TRBD2
TGTGCCAGCAGCTTAGTTGGAGCGGGGTTGGGTTGGGCGACCCAGTACTTC
CASSLVGAGLGWATQYF
>TRBJ2-7|TRBV4-1|many|TRBD1
TGCGCCAGCAGCCAACCGGGACAGCACTACGAGCAGTACTTC
CASSQPGQHYEQYF
>TRBJ2-7|TRBV12-3/TRBV12-4|many|.
TGTGCCAGCAGAGGTTCACGCGACGAGCAGTACTTC
CASRGSRDEQYF
>TRBJ2-2|TRBV7-9|few|.
TGTGCCAGCAGCCAACTACGCGGTGGCGGGGAGCTGTTTTTT
CASSQLRGGGELFF
>TRBJ2-5|TRBV5-1|.|.
TGCGCCAGCAGCTTGCCTAGCAAGGAGACCCAGTACTTC
CASSLPSKETQYF
>TRBJ1-2|TRBV12-3/TRBV12-4|few|.
TGTGCCAGCAGTTACGGGGATGGCTACACCTTC
CASSYGDGYTF
>TRBJ2-7|TRBV29-1|.|.
TGCAGCGTTGATACAGGGTTCGTGGACGAGCAGTACTTC
CSVDTGFVDEQYF
>TRBJ1-6|TRBV20-1|few|TRBD1
TGCAGTGCCGGACAGGGAAAAAATTCACCCCTCCACTTT
CSAGQGKNSPLHF
>TRBJ1-1|TRBV9|.|.
TGTGCCAGCAGCCCAGCCGGGGGGCCCGGTATGAACACTGAAGCTTTCTTT
CASSPAGGPGMNTEAFF
>TRBJ2-1|TRBV19|.|.
TGTGCCAGTAGGCTCAGGGACCCCGGGGATGAGCAGTTCTTC
CASRLRDPGDEQFF
>TRBJ2-6|TRBV5-1|many|TRBD1
TGCGCCAGCAGCTTGGGCCGGACAGGGGACCCTGGGGCCAACGTCCTGACTTTC
CASSLGRTGDPGANVLTF
>TRBJ2-7|TRBV4-1|many|TRBD1
TGCGCCAGCAGCCAAGATTGGAGACAGGGGCCCTACGAGCAGTACTTC
CASSQDWRQGPYEQYF
>TRBJ2-7|TRBV6-5|many|TRBD2
TGTGCCAGCAGTTTACTAGCGGAGGGCTACGAGCAGTACTTC
CASSLLAEGYEQYF
>TRBJ2-5|TRBV20-1|many|TRBD2
TGCAGTGCTAGAGATCTAGCGGGGGAGATGGAGACCCAGTACTTC
CSARDLAGEMETQYF
>TRBJ2-1|TRBV12-3/TRBV12-4|.|.
TGTGCCAGCAGTTCGAGGATCGGGTTAAATGAGCAGTTCTTC
CASSSRIGLNEQFF
>TRBJ2-3|TRBV7-2|.|TRBD2
TGTGCCAGCAGCGCCACTAGCGGGGGGGCCGGAACGCAGTATTTT
CASSATSGGAGTQYF
>TRBJ1-3|TRBV3-1|.|.
TGTGCCAGCAGCCAAGAGGAAAACACCATATATTTT
CASSQEENTIYF
>TRBJ1-1|TRBV7-6|few|.
TGTGCCAGCAGCTTAGAGGTCAGCCTTTTAAACACTGAAGCTTTCTTT
CASSLEVSLLNTEAFF
>TRBJ2-1|TRBV20-1|.|TRBD2
TGCAGTGCTTATAGCGGGAGGGCCCGAGATGAGCAGTTCTTC
CSAYSGRARDEQFF
>TRBJ1-4|TRBV7-8|.|TRBD1
TGTGCCAGCAGCTCAGCGACAGGGTCTAATGAAAAACTGTTTTTT
CASSSATGSNEKLFF
>TRBJ2-1|TRBV28|few|.
TGTGCCAGCAGTCGGGGGTCGGGGGCTACCTACAATGAGCAGTTCTTC
CASSRGSGATYNEQFF
>TRBJ2-7|TRBV29-1|many|.
TGCAGCGTTGAAGTCGGACCTGCGGGCGAGCAGTACTTC
CSVEVGPAGEQYF
>TRBJ2-1|TRBV5-6|.|TRBD1
TGTGCCAGCAGCCTCGGACAGGGGGCGTATGGGCAGTTCTTC
CASSLGQGAYGQFF
>TRBJ2-3|TRBV15|.|TRBD1
TGTGCCACCAGCAGAGGGACAGGGGCCCTCACAGATACGCAGTATTTT
CATSRGTGALTDTQYF
>TRBJ1-2|TRBV21-1|.|.
TGTGCCAGCAGCAAAGGACAGGGGGCTCGCTATGGCTACACCTTC
CASSKGQGARYGYTF
>TRBJ2-7|TRBV12-3/TRBV12-4|many|.
TGTGCCAGCAGCCGTAGAGGGGGGTCCTACGAGCAGTACTTC
CASSRRGGSYEQYF
>TRBJ2-7|TRBV29-1|few|.
TGCAGCGTTGAAGGGGCCGGTGGGGTCGAGCAGTACTTC
CSVEGAGGVEQYF
>TRBJ1-4|TRBV12-3/TRBV12-4|.|TRBD1
TGTGCCTGCAGTCCACCGGGACAGGGCCATGAAAAACTGTTTTTT
CACSPPGQGHEKLFF
>TRBJ2-3|TRBV20-1|few|TRBD2
TGCAGTGCTAGGGGGCGTAGCGGGGGGCCTCTAACCACAGATACGCAGTATTTT
CSARGRSGGPLTTDTQYF
>TRBJ1-2|TRBV24-1|many|.
TGTGCCACCAGTGACCCTGACATGGGCTACACCTTC
CATSDPDMGYTF
>TRBJ1-6|TRBV2|few|TRBD1
TGTGCCAGCAGTAGGGGGGACAGGGGGACCTATAATTCACCCCTCCACTTT
CASSRGDRGTYNSPLHF
>TRBJ2-3|TRBV7-3|few|.
TGTGCCAGCAGCTTAATGCTACCAGATACGCAGTATTTT
CASSLMLPDTQYF
>TRBJ1-4|TRBV28|few|.
TGTGCCAGCAAGGACAGCAATGAAAAACTGTTTTTT
CASKDSNEKLFF
>TRBJ2-7|TRBV5-4|.|TRBD1
TGTGCCAGCAGCCTGCACCTACCCGGACAGGGTATTTCCTACGAGCAGTACTTC
CASSLHLPGQGISYEQYF
>TRBJ1-2|TRBV6-1|few|TRBD1
TGTGCCAGCGGGGGACAGAGAGCTAACTATGGCTACACCTTC
CASGGQRANYGYTF
>TRBJ2-1|TRBV4-1|few|TRBD1
TGCGCCAGCAGCCATGGGGTTAGGACAGGGTCGAATGAGCAGTTCTTC
CASSHGVRTGSNEQFF
>TRBJ1-1|TRBV27|.|.
TGTGCCAGCAGTTTACACGGCTTGAACACTGAAGCTTTCTTT
CASSLHGLNTEAFF
>TRBJ2-3|TRBV28|.|.
TGTGCCAGTGGAGGGGGGGGGATAGGAACAGATACGCAGTATTTT
CASGGGGIGTDTQYF
>TRBJ1-1|TRBV29-1|few|.
TGCAGCGGCACGACGTTTCTGGTTTTCGCTGAAGCTTTCTTT
CSGTTFLVFAEAFF
>TRBJ2-1|TRBV6-4|many|.
TGTGCCAGCAGCGAGACAGGGGACTACTACAATGAGCAGTTCTTC
CASSETGDYYNEQFF
>TRBJ2-1|TRBV6-5|many|.
TGTGCCAGCAGTTCTATGGGACTGACGAGCAATGAGCAGTTCTTC
CASSSMGLTSNEQFF
>TRBJ2-1|TRBV4-3|few|TRBD2
TGCGCCAGCAGCCAAGAAGGGCGGGGGGGGCAGAATGAGCAGTTCTTC
CASSQEGRGGQNEQFF
>TRBJ2-1|TRBV29-1|.|TRBD1
TGCAGCGGATTGGACAGGACCTACAATGAGCAGTTCTTC
CSGLDRTYNEQFF
>TRBJ2-4|TRBV28|few|.
TGTGCCGCCCAAGGGCACAAAAACATTCAGTACTTC
CAAQGHKNIQYF
>TRBJ2-1|TRBV7-3|.|TRBD2
TGTGCCAGCAGCTCTGAGGGACTAGCGGAGCAGTTCTTC
CASSSEGLAEQFF
>TRBJ2-3|TRBV6-4|.|.
TGTGCCAGCAGTGCCCTTCGTAGCGATACGCAGTATTTT
CASSALRSDTQYF
>TRBJ1-1|TRBV6-5|.|TRBD1
TGTGCCAGCAGTCGAGGACAGGGAGTAGGAAACACTGAAGCTTTCTTT
CASSRGQGVGNTEAFF
>TRBJ2-4|TRBV20-1|many|.
TGCAGCGAGGCTCGACCGGGCAAAAACATTCAGTACTTC
CSEARPGKNIQYF
>TRBJ1-4|TRBV20-1|few|.
TGCAGTGCTAGTTGGGGCACAGGCGGTGAAAAACTGTTTTTT
CSASWGTGGEKLFF
>TRBJ2-1|TRBV2|few|TRBD2
TGTGCCAGCACCTTACTAGCGGGGGGTTACAATGAGCAGTTCTTC
CASTLLAGGYNEQFF
>TRBJ1-2|TRBV6-2/TRBV6-3|.|.
TGTGCCAGCAGGTACCTAGGACGGATGTATGGCTACACCTTC
CASRYLGRMYGYTF
>TRBJ2-1|TRBV7-9|many|.
TGTGCCAGCCCTACTCAGGGGTTCGACAACGAGCAGTTCTTC
CASPTQGFDNEQFF